This T cell receptor (beta chain) emerged from a study of T cells in Graves' hyperthyroidism and ophthalmopathy (dated by TCRdb to between 2018 and 2021). For context, the study as a whole: Peripheral blood samples were taken at the time of initial diagnosis, prior to any treatment. TCR Vbeta CDR3 sequencing of some 140 peripheral blood samples (43 ophthalmopathy, about 80 hyperthyroidism and 17 progressor patients) is reported in the paper. Thyroid tissue and blood T-cell repertoires from more than 5 Graves' hyperthyroidism patients were also compared in the study. A discovery cohort of about 96 patients, 43 with Graves' ophthalmopathy and more than 55 with stable Graves' hyperthyroidism, was used to find distinguishing TCR V-J signatures. The approximately 100 discovery patients were divided at random into training and test sets in a 7:3 ratio. Prospective prediction of ophthalmopathy was tested in an independent validation cohort of 18 hyperthyroidism patients and 17 patients who later progressed to ophthalmopathy. Once sampling was done, hyperthyroidism patients were given methimazole at a starting dose of 30 mg daily, whereas ophthalmopathy patients were given high-dose intravenous methylprednisolone.

In the ophthalmopathy patients, disease was moderately to severely active, with a Clinical Activity Score of 3 or more, a NOSPECS grade of 4 or more, and a duration of less than 3 months. Exclusion was applied to patients with uncontrolled infections, other autoimmune diseases, pregnancy or lactation. Diagnoses were based on clinical symptoms, serum thyroxine and TRAb, thyroid ultrasound and orbital computed tomography. PBMCs were isolated from about 9 ml of fresh peripheral blood by Ficoll-Paque density gradient centrifugation. Total RNA was extracted with Trizol reagent, and quality was checked on an Agilent 2100 Bioanalyzer. CDR1 is given as SGHNT and CDR2 as YYREEE, both from the germline V gene (reference sequence). The CDR3 goes from the cysteine to the phenylalanine over 13 residues. Here the CDR3 DNA is all that survives: 39 bases in frame from base 1. Between the V and J ends, shortened by 4 bases and 3 bases respectively, the junction contains 10 bases.

TCR beta CDR3 regions were amplified from RNA transcripts. The first round of RT-PCR for the TCR CDR3 was performed with the HTBI primer set and the Qiagen OneStep RT-PCR kit. Libraries were constructed in a second round of multiplex PCR, after which size selection and purification were performed. Libraries were sequenced paired-end with 100 bp reads on an Illumina HiSeq2000. The authors' analysis ran thus. SOAPnuke was used to process the raw data, with reads discarded if the reads contained adapters or uncalled bases, had a mean Phred below 15, or lacked an exact constant-primer or identifier match. COPE v1.2.5 was used to merge the high-quality paired reads, and each unique nucleotide sequence was defined as a clonotype. MiTCR v1.1 was used to align clonotypes to the IMGT TRBV, TRBD and TRBJ reference segments. Only V-J combinations with frequency above 0.0001, covering 99.2% of repertoires, were analysed. The TCS score was defined as F50 (clonal expansion) divided by E x V (chaos), with BLOSUM62-based TCRdist calculated between CDR3 peptides within each V-J. Welch's t-statistics and random forest reduced some 510 V-J features to roughly 13, which were used in a naive Bayes classifier (R e1071). TCRdb reprocessed the public reads (quality trimming at Q25 with fastp, clone calling with MiXCR) and kept in-frame beta chains. Rows with one shared CDR3 protein collapse into an entry with the most common genes and DNA. The V and J calls here are based on TCRdb, not the publication. In this sample the table shows about 380,000 distinct CDR3 sequences, roughly 18% of which occur a single time. The leading ten clones occupy 40% of the sample.

General conclusions and limits of the study: Sample size was not statistically predetermined, and blinding of investigators to group allocation was not performed. In validation, the model predicted progression to ophthalmopathy with around 71% sensitivity and roughly 75% specificity, a median of approximately 6.5 months before onset. Most expanded thyroid clonotypes (frequency above 0.001) were also detected in blood, a finding suggesting that blood repertoires may reflect thyroid immune responses. In cross-validation, a model built on a 13 V-J signature told ophthalmopathy apart from stable hyperthyroidism with over 85% sensitivity and roughly 82% specificity, and in testing the same model reached 80%/75%.

This clonotype has at least ten counts. Its antigen remains undetermined. No much larger clone is present one base from it, and per-base qualities are unavailable. Specimen: blood. The clonotype comes from a man aged 18 to 35 with Graves' ophthalmopathy. The rearrangement joined TRBV5-4 to TRBJ1-2, with the D gene not confidently named. The CDR3 protein: CASSPDRYYGYTF. The DNA reads as follows: TGTGCCAGCAGCCCGGACCGCTACTATGGCTACACCTTC.